The T cell receptor (beta chain) under discussion was sequenced for a study of cytotoxic CD8 clonotypes in ibrutinib-treated CLL. Generated by immunoSEQ multiplex PCR, the TCRdb table keeps only in-frame clones and is missing some. The sample lists over 200,000 clones; about three quarters were seen once. This CDR3 comprises 13 residues. Germline V gives CDR1 MDHEN, CDR2 SYDVKM. The V and J ends lost 7 bases and 2 bases respectively, with 12 bases between them. This receptor was obtained from a human donor with chronic lymphocytic leukemia. The sample consisted of PBMCs, taken after 12 months of ibrutinib treatment. The genes are TRBV28 and TRBJ2-7; D might be TRBD1 (6 bases). This chain's CDR3 is CASTQGTPYEQYF. CDR3 sequence (DNA): TGTGCCAGCACCCAGGGGACCCCCTACGAGCAGTACTTC.